The 14 T cell receptor beta chains below all came from one sample that was sequenced in a study of CD8 T cells in Susac syndrome. An input of 0.5 to 1 ug of RNA was subjected to reverse transcription using random hexamers. MiXCR, run by TCRdb on the immunoSEQ multiplex PCR reads, gives a single entry per CDR3 protein. The table includes about 140,000 distinct CDR3 sequences, 95% detected once. Sequenced: CD8+ T cells from PBMCs. These receptor sequences come from a human donor with Susac syndrome.

The table lists this clonotype with a few counts. One end of the junction does not line up with germline, which may come from a read error. The V gene is TRBV6-1, the J gene TRBJ2-1; D possibly corresponds to TRBD2 (5 bases). The germline V gene has CDR1 MNHNS and CDR2 SASEGT. This CDR3 contains 15 residues. CDR3 loop: CASSQADSSYNEQFF. The DNA of the CDR3 is TGTGCCAGCAGTCAAGCGGATAGCTCCTACAATGAGCAGTTCTTC.

The chain carries TRBV20-1 and TRBJ2-1; no clear D gene. With 5 bases removed from V and 6 bases from J, the gap between germline ends came to 8 bases. The CDR3 totals 11 residues. Germline CDR1 is DFQATT and CDR2 is SNEGSKA (reference sequence). CDR3 coding DNA: TGCAGTGCTGGACCCTCCAATGAGCAGTTCTTC. Its protein is CSAGPSNEQFF.

This chain links TRBV29-1 with TRBJ2-6; 9 bases line up with TRBD1. V dropped 7 bases and J dropped 0; count of bases not matched to a gene: 7. This CDR3 is 16 amino acids long. Germline CDR1 is SQVTM and CDR2 is ANQGSEA. CDR3 amino acids: CSARDREHSGANVLTF. The CDR3 nucleotides read TGCAGCGCCCGGGACAGGGAGCACTCTGGGGCCAACGTCCTGACTTTC.

The chain combines TRBV28 with TRBJ2-3; 11 nucleotides line up with TRBD2. Germline-derived CDR1 and CDR2 are MDHEN and SYDVKM. The CDR3 spans 20 residues. With 6 bases clipped from V and 3 bases from J, the junction kept 20 bases outside the gene matches. CDR3 protein: CASRLGGRVELAGETDTQYF. The CDR3 DNA follows: TGTGCCAGCAGATTAGGGGGCCGGGTCGAACTAGCGGGAGAGACAGATACGCAGTATTTT.

V and J are TRBV28 and TRBJ1-5; possible D gene TRBD1, 6 bases. V was cut by 6 bases and J by 4 bases, with 19 bases left in between. CDR3 length: 16 residues. CDR1 and CDR2 from the germline V gene are MDHEN and SYDVKM. The CDR3 sequence: CASRPWTDFPNQPQHF. The CDR3 DNA reads as TGTGCCAGCAGACCTTGGACAGACTTCCCGAATCAGCCCCAGCATTTT.

This clonotype has only one observation. This chain connects TRBV21-1 to TRBJ2-7; the table gives TRBD1 as D, unverified against the DNA. TRBV21-1 is termed a pseudogene. The CDR3 totals 15 residues. The CDR3 protein is CASSKAEGRGYEQYF. The CDR3 DNA sequence: TGTGCCAGCAGCAAAGCAGAGGGAAGGGGCTACGAGCAGTACTTC.

The CDR3 protein is CASSLSWTSAFF. DNA of the CDR3: TGTGCCAGCAGCTTAAGTTGGACTTCAGCTTTCTTT. The chain combines TRBV7-9 with TRBJ1-1; no clear D. Germline V gene sequence: CDR1 SEHNR, CDR2 FQNEAQ (reference sequence). The CDR3 has 12 amino acids. The ends were cut back, 2 bases at V and 10 bases at J, with 11 bases in the middle.

V gene TRBV12-3 or TRBV12-4 combines with J gene TRBJ1-2; no clear D gene. CDR3 length equals 14 residues. Between the trimmed V and J ends, which lost 10 bases and 0 bases, there was a span of 15 bases. CDR3 residues: CAILGSGSNYGYTF. CDR3 DNA sequence: TGTGCCATCCTCGGGTCGGGGTCTAACTATGGCTACACCTTC.

The chain uses TRBV20-1 and TRBJ1-2; 9 bases are shared with TRBD1. Germline values: CDR1 DFQATT, CDR2 SNEGSKA (reference sequence). Trimming took 2 bases from V and 8 from J; bases not matched to a gene: 18. This CDR3 region has 17 residues. CDR3 protein: CSARPATLTGGLGGYTF. CDR3 nucleotide sequence: TGCAGTGCTAGACCCGCCACCCTGACAGGGGGGCTTGGAGGCTACACCTTC.

The chain carries TRBV6-5 and TRBJ2-5, with D perhaps being TRBD1 or TRBD2 (5 bases each). This CDR3 contains 13 residues. V lost 6 bases to trimming and J lost 12 bases, with 20 bases between them. Germline CDR1 MNHEY, CDR2 SVGAGI. The chain's CDR3 is CASRYRDRMIEYF. In DNA, the CDR3 is TGTGCCAGCAGGTACCGGGACCGAATGATCGAGTACTTC.

This clonotype was recorded once. V gene TRBV4-1 combines with J gene TRBJ2-7, with a weak D call TRBD1 (6 bases). Trimming removed 3 bases at V and 3 bases at J, with 15 bases between. The CDR3 sequence is 15 residues long. The germline CDR1 and CDR2 sequences are MGHRA and YSYEKL. In DNA form, the CDR3 reads TGCGCCAGCAGCCACTACTTGCAGGGGATCTACGAGCAGTACTTC. It translates to CASSHYLQGIYEQYF.

J is TRBJ2-1 and V is TRBV24-1; perhaps D is TRBD1 or TRBD2 (5 bases each). V was pared by 4 bases and J by 7 bases, with 10 bases between. The CDR3 runs to 13 residues. From germline, CDR1 is KGHDR and CDR2 SFDVKD. The CDR3 reads CATSEPRGNEQFF. In DNA, the CDR3 is TGTGCCACCAGTGAGCCGAGGGGAAATGAGCAGTTCTTC.

V gene TRBV30 combines with J gene TRBJ1-3; possible D gene TRBD1, 6 bases. The CDR3 totals 12 residues. Germline CDR1 GTSNPN, CDR2 SVGIG (reference sequence). Trimming took 5 bases from V and 3 from J, leaving 8 bases between them. The CDR3 bases are TGTGCCTGGTTGGACAGTGGAAACACCATATATTTT. Its protein is CAWLDSGNTIYF.

The DNA of the CDR3 is TGTGCCAGCAGCTCTGGACAGGGGGTACTTAGCTATGGCTACACCTTC. Translating it yields CASSSGQGVLSYGYTF. This chain connects TRBV13 to TRBJ1-2, with 10 positions matching TRBD1. Germline CDR1 is PRHDT and CDR2 is FYEKMQ (reference sequence). This CDR3 contains 16 residues. The ends lost 4 bases at V and 4 bases at J; junction bases unmatched: 9.